These T cell receptor beta chains were read from a single sample in a study of CD8+ T cells in alopecia areata. TCRdb's copy holds only in-frame clones and misses some; the assay was immunoSEQ multiplex PCR. The data show fewer than 200,000 clones, roughly 70% seen once. Sequencing was performed on CD8+ T cells sorted from blood, taken at week 0. These TCRs come from a human donor with alopecia areata. The CDR3 runs from the conserved cysteine through the conserved F or W. The D gene is left open where the match is weak. Size is stated for part of the rows, as once, few or many counts, or as a class when the clone is expanded.

TRBJ1-4 NA TRBV6-5 TRBD1 TGTGCCAGCAGTTACTCGGCAGGGGGCAGAGAAAAACTGTTTTTT CASSYSAGGREKLFF
TRBJ1-1 NA TRBV27 NA TGTGCCAGCAGTTCGCACAGGGCGAGCGACACTGAAGCTTTCTTT CASSSHRASDTEAFF
TRBJ1-2 NA TRBV2 NA TGTGCCAGCAGTTACTACCTTACGGACGGCTACACCTTC CASSYYLTDGYTF
TRBJ1-5 NA TRBV5-6 NA TGTGCCAGCAGCTCCGGACAGACGCAGCCCCAGCATTTT CASSSGQTQPQHF
TRBJ2-5 few TRBV7-9 TRBD2 TGTGCCAGCAGCTTAATGGTGACTAGCGGGGATCAAGAGACCCAGTACTTC CASSLMVTSGDQETQYF
TRBJ2-1 NA TRBV30 TRBD1 TGTGCCTGGAGTTTTGGGACAGGGGCCAATGAGCAGTTCTTC CAWSFGTGANEQFF
TRBJ1-2 NA TRBV7-9 TRBD1 TGTGCCAGCAGCTTAGTGGGGACAGGGCCAAACTATGGCTACACCTTC CASSLVGTGPNYGYTF
TRBJ1-1 NA TRBV27 TRBD1 TGTGCCAGCAGTTTGGGACAGGGGGACACTGAAGCTTTCTTT CASSLGQGDTEAFF
TRBJ1-5 NA TRBV7-9 NA TGTGCCAGCAGCTTAGGGGGTCACCCCCAGCATTTT CASSLGGHPQHF
TRBJ1-4 few TRBV6-6 NA TGTGCCAGCAGGTTCTTGAGGGGCCCTAATGAAAAACTGTTTTTT CASRFLRGPNEKLFF
TRBJ2-1 few TRBV9 TRBD1 TGTGCCAGCACCGTATCACAGGGGGGAAATGAGCAGTTCTTC CASTVSQGGNEQFF
TRBJ1-5 NA TRBV29-1 TRBD1 TGCAGCGTCCGGGACAGAAATCAGCCCCAGCATTTT CSVRDRNQPQHF
TRBJ2-2 few TRBV29-1 TRBD1 TGCAGCGTGGAAGGGACAGGGAACACCGGGGAGCTGTTTTTT CSVEGTGNTGELFF
TRBJ2-7 NA TRBV2 NA TGTGCCAGCAGTGCCGGGACCGACTACGAGCAGTACTTC CASSAGTDYEQYF
TRBJ2-1 few TRBV30 TRBD2 TGTGCCTGGAGTGGCGGGGGACCGAATGAGCAGTTCTTC CAWSGGGPNEQFF
TRBJ2-5 NA TRBV27 NA TGTGCCAGCAGTTTATGGGGCCAAGAGACCCAGTACTTC CASSLWGQETQYF
TRBJ1-5 NA TRBV18 TRBD1 TGTGCCAGCTCACCACCGGGCAGGGGGAACAATCAGCCCCAGCATTTT CASSPPGRGNNQPQHF
TRBJ1-2 NA TRBV27 NA TGTGCCAGCAGGGGAAAACGGGGTTATGGCTACACCTTC CASRGKRGYGYTF
TRBJ1-2 NA TRBV7-9 NA TGTGCCAGCAGCTTAGGTTACGGAGAGAGCTATGGCTACACCTTC CASSLGYGESYGYTF
TRBJ2-1 few TRBV5-6 TRBD2 TGTGCCAGCAGCTTTGGACTAGCGGGGGGGATTGAGCAGTTCTTC CASSFGLAGGIEQFF
TRBJ2-7 NA TRBV30 TRBD1 TGTGCCTGGAGAGGCGAGGGGACAGGGTCCTACGAGCAGTACTTC CAWRGEGTGSYEQYF
TRBJ1-5 NA TRBV5-6 NA TGTGCCAGCAGCTTGCCGGGTAGCAATCAGCCCCAGCATTTT CASSLPGSNQPQHF
TRBJ2-6 NA TRBV7-9 NA TGTGCCAGCAGCCCATACCCGGCTGGGGCCAACGTCCTGACTTTC CASSPYPAGANVLTF
TRBJ2-7 once TRBV10-3 NA TGTGCCATCAGTGAACGCGTAGGGACCCTCGGCGAGCAGTACTTC CAISERVGTLGEQYF
TRBJ2-3 NA TRBV14 NA TGTGCCAGCAGCCCTGTGTGGTCTAGCACAGATACGCAGTATTTT CASSPVWSSTDTQYF
TRBJ2-2 NA TRBV13 NA TGTGCCAGCAGCTCCGCCGGGGAGCTGTTTTTT CASSSAGELFF
TRBJ1-5 NA TRBV10-3 TRBD1 TGTGCCATCAGTGAACCAGGGGGAGGCCAGCCCCAGCATTTT CAISEPGGGQPQHF
TRBJ2-1 NA TRBV13 NA TGTGCCAGCACCGCTCGGAGTAATGAGCAGTTCTTC CASTARSNEQFF
TRBJ2-3 NA TRBV13 TRBD2 TGTGCCAGCAGGGATCCGGGACTAGGGGCGGCAGATACGCAGTATTTT CASRDPGLGAADTQYF
TRBJ2-7 NA TRBV5-1 NA TGCGCCAGCAGCCCCCCGCAGTCCTACGAGCAGTACTTC CASSPPQSYEQYF
TRBJ2-4 NA TRBV2 NA TGTGCCATCCGGGAAAACATTCAGTACTTC CAIRENIQYF
TRBJ1-1 NA TRBV6-5 NA TGTGCCAGCAGTTACGGATACGGTGGATGGACTGAAGCTTTCTTT CASSYGYGGWTEAFF
TRBJ1-1 NA TRBV9 TRBD1 TGTGCCAGCAGCGTAGTTTATGGGACAGCGAACACTGAAGCTTTCTTT CASSVVYGTANTEAFF
TRBJ2-1 NA TRBV7-9 NA TGTGCCAGCAGCTTAGTCCCCAGGGGTGAGCAGTTCTTC CASSLVPRGEQFF
TRBJ2-4 few TRBV5-4 NA TGTGCCAGCAGCTTGGGTTTATTAGGGGCGGACATTCAGTACTTC CASSLGLLGADIQYF
TRBJ1-1 NA TRBV13 NA TGTGCCAGCAGAGGGCCGGGAGGCAACACTGAAGCTTTCTTT CASRGPGGNTEAFF
TRBJ2-5 NA TRBV15 TRBD1 TGTGCCACCAGTGAGTGGGACAGCCAAGAGACCCAGTACTTC CATSEWDSQETQYF